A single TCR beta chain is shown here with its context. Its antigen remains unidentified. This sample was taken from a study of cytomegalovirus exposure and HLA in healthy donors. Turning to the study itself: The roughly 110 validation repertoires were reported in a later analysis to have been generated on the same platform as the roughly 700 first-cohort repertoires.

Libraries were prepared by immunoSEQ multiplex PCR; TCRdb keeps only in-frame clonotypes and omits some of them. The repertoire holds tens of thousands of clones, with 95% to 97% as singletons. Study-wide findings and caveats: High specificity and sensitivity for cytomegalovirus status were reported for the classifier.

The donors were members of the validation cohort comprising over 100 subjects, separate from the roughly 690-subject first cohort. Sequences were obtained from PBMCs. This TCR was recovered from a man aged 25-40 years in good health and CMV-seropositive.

The CDR3 bases are TGCGCCAGCAGTCCGGGACAGGGCTATGGCTACACCTTC. Its protein is CASSPGQGYGYTF. The genes are TRBV5-1 and TRBJ1-2, with 9 bases aligning to TRBD1. CDR1 SGHRS and CDR2 YFSETQ come from the germline V gene. The V gene end was trimmed by 5 bases and the J gene end by 4 bases; junction bases not matched to a gene: 3. The CDR3 has 13 amino acids.